The TCR beta chain under discussion was sequenced for a study of blood T cell repertoires in COVID-19. V dropped 3 bases and J dropped 2; count of bases not matched to a gene: 9. The CDR3 consists of 17 residues. Germline lookup yields CDR1 SNHLY and CDR2 FYNNEI. In the source study's methods: Nucleated cell counts were estimated from reference gene primer amplification. TCRdb's table, derived via immunoSEQ multiplex PCR, lists solely in-frame clones and lacks some. Clonal size and the V and J genes are those of that table, whereas D and trimming came from the DNA. This table holds a few hundred thousand clones, more than 70% found once.

The rearrangement links TRBV2 to TRBJ2-2, with TRBD1 matching 7 bases. The sample was PBMCs or T cells enriched from blood (not recorded which). The clonotype was recovered from a woman aged 18-30 years who had recovered from COVID-19. In DNA form, the CDR3 reads TGTGCCAGCAGTGAGAGTATGGGGACAGATAACACCGGGGAGCTGTTTTTT. Protein: CASSESMGTDNTGELFF.